The T cell receptor (beta chain) under discussion was sequenced for a study of post-analysis software for immune sequencing data. Study-wide results and limits: Among about 5 TRBV segments more frequent in patients than controls were TRBV5-6, TRBV5-1 and TRBV20-1.

In regard to this clonotype: No antigen is known for it.

Prepared TCR beta cDNA libraries contained unique molecular identifiers. Approximately 550,000 cDNA molecules came from about 1 to 10 million T cells. TCRdb fed the PCR reads into MiXCR, producing one record per CDR3 protein. The repertoire holds fewer than 900,000 distinct CDR3 sequences, with around 45% as singletons. The V segment lost 5 bases and the J segment 7 bases; nucleotides outside the gene matches: 5. The CDR3 totals 14 residues. This chain uses TRBV12-3 or TRBV12-4 with TRBJ1-2; 12 bases fit TRBD1. The sequenced sample consisted of blood. This receptor was taken from a girl aged 10-17 years with multiple sclerosis. As DNA, the CDR3 is TGTGCCAGCAGTCTCCGGGACAGGGGGCCTGGCTACACCTTC. This codes for CASSLRDRGPGYTF.